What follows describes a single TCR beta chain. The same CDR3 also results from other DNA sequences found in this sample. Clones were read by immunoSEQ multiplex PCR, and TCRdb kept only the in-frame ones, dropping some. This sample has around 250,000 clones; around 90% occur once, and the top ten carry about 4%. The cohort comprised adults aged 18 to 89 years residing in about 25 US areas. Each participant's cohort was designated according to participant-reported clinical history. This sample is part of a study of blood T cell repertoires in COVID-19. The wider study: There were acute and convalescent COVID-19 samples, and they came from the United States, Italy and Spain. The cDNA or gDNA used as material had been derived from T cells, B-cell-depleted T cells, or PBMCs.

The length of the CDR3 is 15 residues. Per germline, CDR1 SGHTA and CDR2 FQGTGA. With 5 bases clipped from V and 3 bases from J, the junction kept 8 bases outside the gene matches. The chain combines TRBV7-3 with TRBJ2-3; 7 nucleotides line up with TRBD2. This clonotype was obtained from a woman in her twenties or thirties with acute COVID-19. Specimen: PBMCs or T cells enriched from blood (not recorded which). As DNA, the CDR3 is TGTGCCAGCAGCCCGACTGGCGGGAGTACAGATACGCAGTATTTT. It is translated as CASSPTGGSTDTQYF.